The clone carrying this T cell receptor (beta chain) has a count of ten or more. The source of the sample is a study of T-cell memory formation after mild COVID-19. The CDR3 loop spans 13 amino acids. V was cut by 1 base and J by 0 bases, with 1 base left in between. Germline CDR1 reads DFQATT; CDR2 reads SNEGSKA (reference sequence). TCRdb re-derived calls from the 5' RACE reads in MiXCR, one entry per CDR3 protein. There are some 320,000 distinct CDR3 sequences in the sample; roughly 15% occur only once, and 20% to 25% lies in the top ten. The chain carries TRBV20-1 and TRBJ2-6; unclear D gene. Sequencing used PBMCs or a T cell subset sorted from them (not recorded which). The source of this sequence is a man between 18 and 29 years old who had mild COVID-19 (a few samples of this study predate the infection). Cell type and time point are not known. As DNA, the CDR3 is TGCAGTGCTAGAGTCTCTGGGGCCAACGTCCTGACTTTC. It specifies CSARVSGANVLTF.